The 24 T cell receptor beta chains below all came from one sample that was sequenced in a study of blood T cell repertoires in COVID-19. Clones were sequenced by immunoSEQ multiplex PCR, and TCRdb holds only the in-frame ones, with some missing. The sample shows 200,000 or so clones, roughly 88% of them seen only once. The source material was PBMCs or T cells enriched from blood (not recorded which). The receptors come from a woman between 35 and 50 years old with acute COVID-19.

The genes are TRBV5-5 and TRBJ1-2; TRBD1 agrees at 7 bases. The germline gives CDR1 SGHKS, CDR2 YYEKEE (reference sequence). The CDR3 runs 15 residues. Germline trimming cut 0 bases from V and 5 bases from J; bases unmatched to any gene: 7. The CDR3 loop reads CASSLDSGQLYGYTF. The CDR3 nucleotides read TGTGCCAGCAGCTTGGATTCGGGACAGTTGTATGGCTACACCTTC.

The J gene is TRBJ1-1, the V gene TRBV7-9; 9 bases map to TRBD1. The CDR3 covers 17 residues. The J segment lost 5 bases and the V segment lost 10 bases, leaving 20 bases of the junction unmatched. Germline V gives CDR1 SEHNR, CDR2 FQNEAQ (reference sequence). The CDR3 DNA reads TGTGCCACCACCACGACAGAAAGTCGACAGGGGGAAACTGAAGCTTTCTTT. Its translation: CATTTTESRQGETEAFF.

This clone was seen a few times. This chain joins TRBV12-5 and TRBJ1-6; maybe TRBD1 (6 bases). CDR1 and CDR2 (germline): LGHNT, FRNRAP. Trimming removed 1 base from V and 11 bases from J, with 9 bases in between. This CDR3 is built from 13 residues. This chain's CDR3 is CASGLERQAPLHF. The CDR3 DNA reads TGTGCTAGTGGTTTGGAACGACAGGCACCCCTCCACTTT.

CDR3 residues: CASSGSTDTQYF. For the CDR3, the DNA is TGTGCCAGCAGCGGGTCCACAGATACGCAGTATTTT. The chain couples TRBV6-5 to TRBJ2-3; D ambiguous. Trimming took 6 bases from V and 2 from J, leaving 6 bases between them. There are 12 residues in the CDR3. The V gene's germline CDR1 is MNHEY and CDR2 SVGAGI.

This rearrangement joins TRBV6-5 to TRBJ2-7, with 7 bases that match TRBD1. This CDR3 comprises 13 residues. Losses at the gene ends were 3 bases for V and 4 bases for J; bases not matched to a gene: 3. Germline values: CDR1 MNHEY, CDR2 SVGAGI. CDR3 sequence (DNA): TGTGCCAGCAGTTATGTGACAGGGTACGAGCAGTACTTC. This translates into CASSYVTGYEQYF.

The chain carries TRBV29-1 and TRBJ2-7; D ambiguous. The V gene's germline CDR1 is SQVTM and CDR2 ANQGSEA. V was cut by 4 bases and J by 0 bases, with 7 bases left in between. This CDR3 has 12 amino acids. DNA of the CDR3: TGCAGCGTTGTTTGGAGCTCCTACGAGCAGTACGTC. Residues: CSVVWSSYEQYV.

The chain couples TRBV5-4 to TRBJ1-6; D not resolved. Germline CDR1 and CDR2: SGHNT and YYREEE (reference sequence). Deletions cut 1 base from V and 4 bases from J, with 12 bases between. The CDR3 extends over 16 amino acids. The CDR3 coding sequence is TGTGCCAGCAGCTTGTCCCCCAGGACTTATAATTCACCCCTCCACTTT. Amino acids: CASSLSPRTYNSPLHF. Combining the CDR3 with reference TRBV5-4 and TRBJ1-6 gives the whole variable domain ETGVTQSPTHLIKTRGQQVTLRCSSQSGHNTVSWYQQALGQGPQFIFQYYREEENGRGNFPPRFSGLQFPNYSSELNVNALELDDSALYLCASSLSPRTYNSPLHFGNGTRLTVT.

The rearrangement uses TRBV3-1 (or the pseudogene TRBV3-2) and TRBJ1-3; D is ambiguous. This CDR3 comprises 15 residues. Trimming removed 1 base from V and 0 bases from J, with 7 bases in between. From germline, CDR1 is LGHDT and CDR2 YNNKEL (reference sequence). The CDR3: CASSQGHRSGNTIYF. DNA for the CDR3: TGTGCCAGCAGCCAAGGACACCGCTCTGGAAACACCATATATTTT.

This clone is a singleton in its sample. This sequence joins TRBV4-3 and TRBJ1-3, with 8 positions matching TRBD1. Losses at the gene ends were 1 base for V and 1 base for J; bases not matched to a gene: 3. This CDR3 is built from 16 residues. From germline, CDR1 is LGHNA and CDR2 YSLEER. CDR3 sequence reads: CASSQADRGSGNTIYF. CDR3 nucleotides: TGCGCCAGCAGCCAAGCTGACAGGGGATCTGGAAACACCATATATTTT.

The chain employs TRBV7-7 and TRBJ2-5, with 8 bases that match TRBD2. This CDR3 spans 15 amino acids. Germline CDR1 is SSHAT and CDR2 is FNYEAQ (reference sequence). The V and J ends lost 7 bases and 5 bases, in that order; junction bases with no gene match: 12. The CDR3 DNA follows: TGTGCCAGCACCTTGACCATCGGGAGGGGGGAGACCCAGTACTTC. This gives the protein CASTLTIGRGETQYF.

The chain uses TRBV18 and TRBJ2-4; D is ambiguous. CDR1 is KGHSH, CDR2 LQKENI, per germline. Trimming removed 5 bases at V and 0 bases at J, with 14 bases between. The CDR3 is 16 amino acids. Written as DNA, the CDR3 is TGTGCCAGCTCAGAGGTCGAGTCTCTAGCCAAAAACATTCAGTACTTC. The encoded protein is CASSEVESLAKNIQYF. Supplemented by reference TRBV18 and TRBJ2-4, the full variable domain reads NAGVMQNPRHLVRRRGQEARLRCSPMKGHSHVYWYRQLPEEGLKFMVYLQKENIIDESGMPKERFSAEFPKEGPSILRIQQVVRGDSAAYFCASSEVESLAKNIQYFGAGTRLSVL.

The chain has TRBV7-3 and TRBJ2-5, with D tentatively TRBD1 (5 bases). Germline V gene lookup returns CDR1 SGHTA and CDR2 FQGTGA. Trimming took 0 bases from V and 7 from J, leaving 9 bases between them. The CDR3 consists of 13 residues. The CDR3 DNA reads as TGTGCCAGCAGCTTAACAACAGGTTGGACCCAGTACTTC. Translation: CASSLTTGWTQYF.

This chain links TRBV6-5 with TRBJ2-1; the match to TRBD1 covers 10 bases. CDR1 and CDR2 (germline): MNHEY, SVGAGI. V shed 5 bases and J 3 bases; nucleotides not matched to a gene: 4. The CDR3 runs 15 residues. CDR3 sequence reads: CASSRQGAFYNEQFF. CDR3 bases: TGTGCCAGCAGTAGACAGGGGGCATTCTACAATGAGCAGTTCTTC.

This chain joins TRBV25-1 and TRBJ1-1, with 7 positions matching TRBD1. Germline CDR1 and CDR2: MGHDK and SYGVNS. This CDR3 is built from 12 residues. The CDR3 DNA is TGTACGTCTCAGGGGGGGAACACTGAAGCTTTCTTT. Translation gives CTSQGGNTEAFF.

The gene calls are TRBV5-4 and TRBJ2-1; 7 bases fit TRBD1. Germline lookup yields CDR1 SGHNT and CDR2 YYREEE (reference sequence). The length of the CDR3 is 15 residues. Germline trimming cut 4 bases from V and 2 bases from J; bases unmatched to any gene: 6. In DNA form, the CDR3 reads TGTGCCAGCAGCCCGGGGACAGATCCCTACAATGAGCAGTTCTTC. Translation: CASSPGTDPYNEQFF.

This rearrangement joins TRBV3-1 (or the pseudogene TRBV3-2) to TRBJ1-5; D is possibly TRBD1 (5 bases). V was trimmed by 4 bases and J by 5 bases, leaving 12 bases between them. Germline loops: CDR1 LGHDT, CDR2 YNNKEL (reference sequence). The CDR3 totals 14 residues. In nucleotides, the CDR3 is TGTGCCAGCAGCCTCGGTACAGGAGATCAGCCCCAGCATTTT. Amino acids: CASSLGTGDQPQHF.

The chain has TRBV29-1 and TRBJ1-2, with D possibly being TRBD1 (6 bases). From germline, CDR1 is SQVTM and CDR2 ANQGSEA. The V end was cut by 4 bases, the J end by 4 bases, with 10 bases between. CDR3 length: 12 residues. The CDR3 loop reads CSVAGTSYGYTF. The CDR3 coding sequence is TGCAGCGTTGCCGGGACAAGCTATGGCTACACCTTC.

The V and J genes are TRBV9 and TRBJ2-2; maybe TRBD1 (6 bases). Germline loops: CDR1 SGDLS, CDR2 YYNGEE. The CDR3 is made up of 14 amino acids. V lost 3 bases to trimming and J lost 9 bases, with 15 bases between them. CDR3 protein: CASSGTVGGRELFF. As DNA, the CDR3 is TGTGCCAGCAGCGGGACTGTTGGGGGCCGGGAGCTGTTTTTT.

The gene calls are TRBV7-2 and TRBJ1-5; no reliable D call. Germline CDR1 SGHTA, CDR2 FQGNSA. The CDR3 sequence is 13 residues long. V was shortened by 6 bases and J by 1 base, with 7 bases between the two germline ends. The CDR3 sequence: CASSPRSNQPQHF. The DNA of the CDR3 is TGTGCCAGCAGTCCGCGGAGCAATCAGCCCCAGCATTTT.

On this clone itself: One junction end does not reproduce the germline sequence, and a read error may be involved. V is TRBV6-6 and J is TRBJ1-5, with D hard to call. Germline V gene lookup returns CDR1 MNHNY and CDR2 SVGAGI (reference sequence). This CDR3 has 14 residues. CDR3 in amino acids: CASSSTRGNQPQHF. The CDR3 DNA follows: TGTGCCAGCTCGTCCACCAGAGGCAACCAGCCCCAGCATTTT.

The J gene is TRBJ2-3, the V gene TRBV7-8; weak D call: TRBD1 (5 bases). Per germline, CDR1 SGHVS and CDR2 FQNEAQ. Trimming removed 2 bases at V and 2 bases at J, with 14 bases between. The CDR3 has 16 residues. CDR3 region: CASSLTTVDLTDTQYF. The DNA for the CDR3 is TGTGCCAGCAGCTTAACGACAGTTGACCTCACAGATACGCAGTATTTT.

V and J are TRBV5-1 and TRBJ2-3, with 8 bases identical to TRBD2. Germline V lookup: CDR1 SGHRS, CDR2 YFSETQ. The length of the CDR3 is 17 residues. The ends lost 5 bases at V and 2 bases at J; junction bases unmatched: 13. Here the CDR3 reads CASRTAGLARVTDTQYF. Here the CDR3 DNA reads TGCGCCAGCAGAACTGCTGGACTAGCAAGGGTCACAGATACGCAGTATTTT.

This CDR3 reads CARSLALCVGRGTKETQYF. The CDR3 bases are TGTGCCAGAAGCTTGGCCTTGTGCGTTGGACGGGGAACTAAAGAGACCCAGTACTTC. The chain recombines TRBV5-3 with TRBJ2-5; tentatively, D is TRBD2 (5 bases). TRBV5-3 is labeled an ORF, and its function is uncertain. CDR3 length equals 19 residues. V was shortened by 0 bases and J by 3 bases, with 24 bases between the two germline ends.

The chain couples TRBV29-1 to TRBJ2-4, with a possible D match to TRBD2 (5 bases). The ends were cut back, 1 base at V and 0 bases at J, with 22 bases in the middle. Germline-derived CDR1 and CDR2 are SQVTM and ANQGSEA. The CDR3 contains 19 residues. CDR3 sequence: CSVEVWGVSGGLAKNIQYF. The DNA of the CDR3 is TGCAGCGTTGAAGTTTGGGGAGTTTCTGGCGGGTTAGCCAAAAACATTCAGTACTTC.